The 17 T cell receptor beta chains in this list originate from one sample, sequenced in a study of regulatory T cells in long-lasting Graves disease. Time point noted: persistent/refractory GD, antithyroid drugs over 5 years with positive TRAb. Researchers made the TCR library from RNA that was extracted from PBMCs. Both iRepertoire HTBI primers and Arm-PCR of CDR3 regions were used to build the TCR beta libraries. MiXCR, applied by TCRdb to the multiplex PCR reads, yields one record per CDR3 protein. The table lists 400,000 to 450,000 distinct CDR3 sequences, about 20% of them singletons. The specimen comprised peripheral blood mononuclear cells (PBMCs), sampled when the disease was refractory, from a patient treated with antithyroid drugs. The receptors here all came from a female donor with Graves disease.

In its sample, this clonotype was seen many times. The CDR3 DNA reads as TGTGCCAGCAGCTTAGTTGGACAGGGCCACTATGGCTACACCTTC. It encodes CASSLVGQGHYGYTF. This chain uses TRBV7-2 with TRBJ1-2, with 8 bases matching TRBD1. Per the germline V gene, CDR1 is SGHTA and CDR2 is FQGNSA. V lost 1 base, J lost 3 bases, and 4 bases stayed unmatched. This CDR3 spans 15 amino acids.

This clonotype has more than one count but fewer than ten. The J gene is TRBJ2-5, the V gene TRBV28, with D possibly being TRBD2 (5 bases). CDR1 is MDHEN and CDR2 is SYDVKM in the germline V gene. Trimming left V 7 bases short and J 5 bases short, with 14 bases between. The CDR3 sequence is 13 residues long. The CDR3 protein is CASTSEGWETQYF. The CDR3 DNA reads as TGTGCCAGCACCTCAGAGGGTTGGGAGACCCAGTACTTC. The full variable domain, completed using reference TRBV28 and TRBJ2-5, is DVKVTQSSRYLVKRTGEKVFLECVQDMDHENMFWYRQDPGLGLRLIYFSYDVKMKEKGDIPEGYSVSREKKERFSLILESASTNQTSMYLCASTSEGWETQYFGPGTRLLVL.

This clonotype was counted only a few times. The chain joins TRBV3-1 to TRBJ2-4, with D unclear. The germline gives CDR1 LGHDT, CDR2 YNNKEL (reference sequence). This CDR3 is 13 amino acids long. The V end lost 2 bases, the J end lost 8 bases, and 10 bases lay between the germline ends. This chain's CDR3 is CASSQPARDIQYF. The DNA for the CDR3 is TGTGCCAGCAGCCAACCCGCCCGGGACATTCAGTACTTC.

This clonotype was seen at least ten times. The J gene is TRBJ2-7, the V gene TRBV2; the D is unclear. Trimming stripped 7 bases from V and 1 base from J, with 11 bases between. This CDR3 has 13 residues. Germline values: CDR1 SNHLY, CDR2 FYNNEI. In DNA, the CDR3 is TGTGCCAGCAACCGCGAAGGATCCTACGAGCAGTACTTC. It yields the protein CASNREGSYEQYF.

To note about this clonotype: This may be a read error: a much more frequent sequence differs by one nucleotide. This chain's CDR3 is CASSAGTGMSSPLHF. CDR3 DNA: TGTGCCAGCAGTGCCGGGACAGGGATGAGTTCACCCCTCCACTTT. The chain joins TRBV27 to TRBJ1-6, with 9 nucleotides matching TRBD1. This CDR3 has 15 amino acids. The germline V gene encodes CDR1 MNHEY and CDR2 SMNVEV (reference sequence). Trimming cost V 5 bases and J 9 bases; bases outside gene matches: 8.

This clonotype was recorded many times. This chain connects TRBV15 to TRBJ2-5, with D possibly matching TRBD2 (6 bases). Trimming stripped 0 bases from V and 2 bases from J, with 10 bases between. The V gene's germline CDR1 is LNHNV and CDR2 YYDKDF (reference sequence). The CDR3 has 15 residues. In nucleotides, the CDR3 is TGTGCCACCAGCAGAGATTTCGCGGGGCAAGAGACCCAGTACTTC. It translates to CATSRDFAGQETQYF.

At least ten counts were recorded for this clonotype. The V and J genes are TRBV2 and TRBJ2-7, with a weak D call TRBD2 (5 bases). Looked up from germline, CDR1 is SNHLY and CDR2 is FYNNEI. This CDR3 has 15 amino acids. Trimming removed 1 base from V and 5 bases from J, with 15 bases in between. DNA for the CDR3: TGTGCCAGCAGTGAAGTGGCTAGCTTGGTCGACGAGCAGTACTTC. As protein: CASSEVASLVDEQYF.

This CDR3 reads CASTLGASGYNEQFF. CDR3 bases: TGTGCCAGCACTCTTGGGGCTAGCGGATACAATGAGCAGTTCTTC. The chain uses TRBV3-1 and TRBJ2-1; 7 bases match TRBD2. There are 15 residues in the CDR3. Trimming removed 7 bases from V and 4 bases from J; junction bases left unmatched: 10. CDR1 is LGHDT, CDR2 YNNKEL, per germline (reference sequence).

This clonotype was detected ten times or more. The rearrangement uses TRBV7-9 and TRBJ2-5, with D hard to call. V gave up 6 bases and J gave up 5 bases, with 7 bases separating them. Per the germline V gene, CDR1 is SEHNR and CDR2 is FQNEAQ (reference sequence). The CDR3 loop spans 11 amino acids. This CDR3 reads CASSVEETQYF. The CDR3 DNA reads as TGTGCCAGCAGTGTGGAGGAGACCCAGTACTTC.

The V gene is TRBV20-1, the J gene TRBJ2-7, with 12 bases matching TRBD1. The length of the CDR3 is 14 residues. CDR1 is DFQATT, CDR2 SNEGSKA, per germline (reference sequence). After removal of 5 bases from V and 5 bases from J, the junction contained 7 bases not matched to a gene. CDR3 sequence: CSAPGQGAGHEQYF. The CDR3 DNA follows: TGCAGTGCTCCGGGACAGGGGGCAGGTCACGAGCAGTACTTC.

This clonotype appeared many times. The rearrangement joins TRBV5-1 to TRBJ1-1, with D hard to call. Germline V gives CDR1 SGHRS, CDR2 YFSETQ. Trimming removed 2 bases at V and 3 bases at J, with 11 bases between. The CDR3 is 14 amino acids. DNA of the CDR3: TGCGCCAGCAGCTTATGGGAAGCGGACACTGAAGCTTTCTTT. It specifies CASSLWEADTEAFF.

V is TRBV7-8 and J is TRBJ1-1; TRBD1 matches at 10 bases. The CDR3 is 12 residues long. The trim removed 5 bases at V and 8 bases at J, leaving 2 bases unmatched. Germline loops: CDR1 SGHVS, CDR2 FQNEAQ. CDR3 in amino acids: CASSDRGQEAFF. The CDR3 nucleotides read TGTGCCAGCAGCGACAGGGGGCAGGAAGCTTTCTTT. Variable domain in full (rest from reference TRBV7-8 and TRBJ1-1): GAGVSQSPRYKVAKRGQDVALRCDPISGHVSLFWYQQALGQGPEFLTYFQNEAQLDKSGLPSDRFFAERPEGSVSTLKIQRTQQEDSAVYLCASSDRGQEAFFGQGTRLTVV.

V gene TRBV5-1 combines with J gene TRBJ1-1, with D uncertain. Germline CDR1 SGHRS, CDR2 YFSETQ. V was trimmed by 4 bases and J by 4 bases, leaving 17 bases between them. The CDR3 is 15 amino acids. The CDR3 DNA reads as TGCGCCAGCAGCCCATATCCGGGTTCCTTCACTGAAGCTTTCTTT. Translating it yields CASSPYPGSFTEAFF.

This clonotype was counted only a few times. This chain joins TRBV5-5 and TRBJ1-2; D is possibly TRBD1 (5 bases). CDR1 and CDR2 from the germline V gene are SGHKS and YYEKEE (reference sequence). The CDR3 is 13 residues long. Trimming pared 0 bases from V and 6 bases from J, leaving 9 bases between. CDR3 protein: CASSLGGFDGYTF. CDR3 coding DNA: TGTGCCAGCAGCTTGGGGGGGTTTGATGGCTACACCTTC.

This clonotype was found many times. The chain employs TRBV6-1 and TRBJ2-7; 7 nucleotides match TRBD2. V trimming: 8 bases; J trimming: 3 bases; junction bases outside the gene matches: 1. CDR1 is MNHNS and CDR2 is SASEGT in the germline V gene. CDR3 length: 11 residues. The chain's CDR3 is CASRGGYEQYF. The CDR3 DNA sequence: TGTGCCAGCCGCGGGGGCTACGAGCAGTACTTC.

J is TRBJ1-4 and V is TRBV6-1; a weak D match, TRBD1 (6 bases). Trimming shortened V by 5 bases and J by 7 bases, and 14 bases separated the two germline ends. The CDR3 spans 14 residues. Germline CDR1 is MNHNS and CDR2 is SASEGT. The CDR3 is CASSQDRRFEKLFF. The CDR3 region has the DNA TGTGCCAGCAGTCAGGACAGACGGTTTGAAAAACTGTTTTTT.

This clonotype was observed a handful of times. The chain has TRBV19 and TRBJ2-7, with D possibly being TRBD1 or TRBD2 (5 bases each). The germline V and J ends were trimmed by 3 bases and 4 bases, with 22 bases remaining between them. CDR1 is LNHDA and CDR2 is SQIVND in the germline V gene (reference sequence). The CDR3 sequence is 17 residues long. CDR3 protein: CASSMIPGSASSYEQYF. DNA for the CDR3: TGTGCCAGTAGTATGATCCCAGGGAGCGCGTCGAGTTACGAGCAGTACTTC.